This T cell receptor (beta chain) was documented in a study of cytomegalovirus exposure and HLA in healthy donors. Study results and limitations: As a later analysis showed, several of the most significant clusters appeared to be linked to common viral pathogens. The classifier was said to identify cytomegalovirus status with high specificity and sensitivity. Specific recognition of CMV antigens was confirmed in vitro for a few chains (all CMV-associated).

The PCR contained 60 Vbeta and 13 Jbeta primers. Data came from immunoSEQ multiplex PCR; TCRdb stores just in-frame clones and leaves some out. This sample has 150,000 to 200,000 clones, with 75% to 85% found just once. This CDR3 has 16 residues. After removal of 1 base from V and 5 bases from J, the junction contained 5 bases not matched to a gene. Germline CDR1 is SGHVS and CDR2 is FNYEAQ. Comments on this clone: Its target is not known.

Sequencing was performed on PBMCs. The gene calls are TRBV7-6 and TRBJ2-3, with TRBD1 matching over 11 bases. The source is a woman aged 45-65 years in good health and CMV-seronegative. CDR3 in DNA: TGTGCCAGCAGCTTAGTACAAGGGACAGGGGGAGATACGCAGTATTTT. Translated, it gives CASSLVQGTGGDTQYF.